What follows are 8 T cell receptor beta chains derived from one specimen sequenced in a study of STAT5B mutations in CD4+ large granular lymphocyte leukemia (dated by TCRdb to the early 2020s). Libraries were prepared through the immunoSEQ multiplex PCR assay. This is the immuneACCESS table as TCRdb keeps it, with only in-frame sequences that have V and J called. A part of the clones is gone; compared with another copy, unresolved V genes explain less than half, and the rest is unexplained. This sample gives fewer than 40,000 clones in total; around 76% of them show up just once. Over 6% of the sample comes from the top ten. Sample: CD4+ T cells from blood buffy coats. These receptors all stem from a human donor in good health.

The table lists this clone with a count of one. The V gene is TRBV14, the J gene TRBJ2-7, with D uncertain. Per germline, CDR1 SGHDN and CDR2 FVKESK. The CDR3 runs to 15 residues. Trimming stripped 7 bases from V and 0 bases from J, with 16 bases between. The CDR3 coding sequence is TGTGCCAGCACCCTCCCTGGAAGAAACTCCTACGAGCAGTACTTC. It yields the protein CASTLPGRNSYEQYF.

The chain is built from TRBV11-3 and TRBJ1-1, with D hard to call. The CDR3 spans 14 residues. Germline V gene data show CDR1 as SGHNT and CDR2 as YENEEA. Trimming removed 3 bases from V and 1 base from J, with 9 bases in between. CDR3: CASSLWARNTEAFF. The DNA for the CDR3 is TGTGCCAGCAGCTTGTGGGCCCGGAACACTGAAGCTTTCTTT.

The chain links TRBV7-2 to TRBJ2-6, with D uncertain. The V gene lost 5 bases and the J gene lost 0 bases, with 8 bases spanning the gap. Germline values: CDR1 SGHTA, CDR2 FQGNSA. The CDR3 contains 15 residues. CDR3 loop: CASSPIVSGANVLTF. The CDR3 nucleotides are TGTGCCAGCAGCCCAATAGTCTCTGGGGCCAACGTCCTGACTTTC.

This chain joins TRBV5-1 and TRBJ2-7, with a tentative D call TRBD2 (5 bases). The V gene's germline CDR1 is SGHRS and CDR2 YFSETQ. CDR3 length: 15 amino acids. V was shortened by 6 bases and J by 6 bases, with 22 bases between the two germline ends. The CDR3 DNA follows: TGCGCCAGCACTCCCGTCGAGGGCGTGAGGTCCGAGCAGTACTTC. This codes for CASTPVEGVRSEQYF.

Here the CDR3 reads CTTREKLFF. The CDR3 DNA is TGTACAACACGGGAAAAACTGTTTTTT. The rearrangement joins TRBV6-1 to TRBJ1-4; D is unclear. CDR1 is MNHNS and CDR2 is SASEGT in the germline V gene. CDR3 size: 9 residues.

This clone came up once. This chain links TRBV9 with TRBJ1-3; D is ambiguous. Germline CDR1 SGDLS, CDR2 YYNGEE. V lost 0 bases and J lost 1, with 14 bases in between. This CDR3 has 17 amino acids. CDR3: CASSVDPRRKSGNTIYF. The CDR3 DNA is TGTGCCAGCAGCGTAGACCCTCGCAGGAAATCTGGAAACACCATATATTTT.

Only a few counts were recorded for this clone. The chain is built from TRBV18 and TRBJ2-1; no firm D call. The CDR3 consists of 13 residues. Germline loops: CDR1 KGHSH, CDR2 LQKENI. Trimming pared 4 bases from V and 3 bases from J, leaving 7 bases between. The CDR3 reads CASSRDFYNEQFF. CDR3 DNA sequence: TGTGCCAGCTCACGAGACTTCTACAATGAGCAGTTCTTC.

This sequence joins TRBV27 and TRBJ2-5, with D perhaps matching TRBD2 (6 bases). There are 13 residues in the CDR3. Germline V lookup: CDR1 MNHEY, CDR2 SMNVEV (reference sequence). Trimming shortened V by 4 bases and J by 0 bases, and 6 bases separated the two germline ends. CDR3 protein: CASSSGDQETQYF. DNA for the CDR3: TGTGCCAGCAGTTCGGGGGACCAAGAGACCCAGTACTTC.